These 2 T cell receptor beta chains came from one sample sequenced in a study of beta chain features in type 1 diabetes. Expressed TCRB transcripts got sequenced, as all isolated RNA was reverse transcribed. Only in-frame clones appear in the TCRdb table, and some are missing; sequencing was by immunoSEQ multiplex PCR. The sample yields 150,000 or so clones, just over 9% seen once. The sequencing input was central memory CD4+ T cells from blood. These receptors originate from a man younger than 30 in good health.

This clone was seen a few times. The chain employs TRBV13 and TRBJ2-5; TRBD1 agrees at 11 bases. The germline CDR1 and CDR2 sequences are PRHDT and FYEKMQ (reference sequence). V dropped 4 bases and J dropped 5; count of bases not matched to a gene: 6. This CDR3 comprises 15 residues. The CDR3 coding sequence is TGTGCCAGCAGCTCCCACCGGACAGGGGGCGAGACCCAGTACTTC. It is translated as CASSSHRTGGETQYF.

This clone was seen a few times. The chain employs TRBV7-2 and TRBJ2-2, with D perhaps TRBD1 (6 bases). The V gene's germline CDR1 is SGHTA and CDR2 FQGNSA. V lost 5 bases to trimming and J lost 5 bases, with 12 bases between them. The CDR3 is made up of 14 amino acids. This chain's CDR3 is CASSPQGRTGELFF. DNA for the CDR3: TGTGCCAGCAGCCCACAGGGTCGGACCGGGGAGCTGTTTTTT.